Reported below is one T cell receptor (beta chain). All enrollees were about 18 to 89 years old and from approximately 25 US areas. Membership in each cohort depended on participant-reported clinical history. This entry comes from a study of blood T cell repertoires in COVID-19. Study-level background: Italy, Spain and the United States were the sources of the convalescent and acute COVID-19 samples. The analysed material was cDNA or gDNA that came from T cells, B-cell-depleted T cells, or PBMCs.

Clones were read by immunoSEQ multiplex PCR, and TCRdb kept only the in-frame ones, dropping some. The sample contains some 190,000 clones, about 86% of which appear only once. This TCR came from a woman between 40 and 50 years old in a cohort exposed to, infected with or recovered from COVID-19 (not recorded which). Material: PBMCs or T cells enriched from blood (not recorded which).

The DNA for the CDR3 is TGTGCCAGCAGTTTCGATATTTTGGGACTAGCCGCCAATGAGCAGTTCTTC. It codes for CASSFDILGLAANEQFF. V and J are TRBV27 and TRBJ2-1; 9 bases match TRBD2. In germline, CDR1 is MNHEY, CDR2 SMNVEV (reference sequence). The J segment lost 6 bases and the V segment lost 3 bases, leaving 12 bases of the junction unmatched. The CDR3 is made up of 17 amino acids.